This record looks at one T cell receptor (beta chain) sequence and its context. The table came from immunoSEQ multiplex PCR; TCRdb's copy has only in-frame clones and leaves some out. Here the sample spans some 300,000 clones, 90% being singletons. This record belongs to a study of blood T cell repertoires in COVID-19. This CDR3 is 13 amino acids long. V dropped 6 bases and J dropped 4 bases, with 11 bases sitting between them. The specimen was peripheral blood. The sequence was collected from a woman between 40 and 50 years old with COVID-19, enrolled during active disease. The chain links TRBV12-3 or TRBV12-4 to TRBJ2-3, with a possible D match to TRBD2 (5 bases). CDR3 nucleotide sequence: TGTGCCAGCAGGGTCACCGGGGCAGATACGCAGTATTTT. Translated, it gives CASRVTGADTQYF.